This TCR beta chain was recorded in a study of cytotoxic CD8 clonotypes in ibrutinib-treated CLL. Findings of the study overall: Increased clonality at ibrutinib response gave way to a return toward baseline at progression. The study sampled sustained-remission and progressing patients at different times.

Sequencing was performed with immunoSEQ multiplex PCR; in TCRdb, only in-frame clones are kept and a portion is missing. The sample carries 150,000 to 200,000 clones, approximately 90% recorded once. CDR1 is GTSNPN, CDR2 SVGIG, per germline (reference sequence). Unmatched junction bases numbered 13, after V lost 3 bases and J lost 5 bases. The CDR3 extends over 16 amino acids. Concerning this clone: What it recognizes is unknown.

The specimen was PBMCs, collected at disease progression, from a patient treated with ibrutinib. The chain recombines TRBV30 with TRBJ1-1; 9 bases align to TRBD1. This sequence originates from a human donor with chronic lymphocytic leukemia. DNA for the CDR3: TGTGCCTGGAGCAACTTAGCGGGACAGGGTTTTACTGAAGCTTTCTTT. Translated: CAWSNLAGQGFTEAFF.